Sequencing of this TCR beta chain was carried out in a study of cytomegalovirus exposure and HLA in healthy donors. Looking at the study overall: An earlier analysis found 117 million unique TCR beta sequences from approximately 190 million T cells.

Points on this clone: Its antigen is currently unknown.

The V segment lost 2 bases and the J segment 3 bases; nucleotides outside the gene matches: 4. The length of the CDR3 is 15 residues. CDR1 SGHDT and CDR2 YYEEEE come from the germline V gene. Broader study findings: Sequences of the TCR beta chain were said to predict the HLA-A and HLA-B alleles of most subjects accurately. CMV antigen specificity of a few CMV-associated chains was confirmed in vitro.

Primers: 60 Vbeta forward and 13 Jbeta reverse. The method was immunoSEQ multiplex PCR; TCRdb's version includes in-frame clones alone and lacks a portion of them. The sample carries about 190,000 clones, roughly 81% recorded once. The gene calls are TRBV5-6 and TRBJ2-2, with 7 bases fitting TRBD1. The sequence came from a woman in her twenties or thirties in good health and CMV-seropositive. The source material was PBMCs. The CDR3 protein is CASSFQGVDTGELFF. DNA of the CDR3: TGTGCCAGCAGCTTTCAGGGGGTTGACACCGGGGAGCTGTTTTTT. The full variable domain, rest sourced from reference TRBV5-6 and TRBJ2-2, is DAGVTQSPTHLIKTRGQQVTLRCSPKSGHDTVSWYQQALGQGPQFIFQYYEEEERQRGNFPDRFSGHQFPNYSSELNVNALLLGDSALYLCASSFQGVDTGELFFGEGSRLTVL.